Listed below are T cell receptor beta chains from one sample, sequenced in a study of T cell responses to AZD1222 COVID-19 vaccine. Profiling relied on immunoSEQ multiplex PCR, and the TCRdb table lists in-frame clones only, not all of them. The sample has about 70,000 clones, 70% to 90% seen once. The sequencing used peripheral blood, collected 28 days after the second dose of the MenACWY control vaccine. These receptors came from an adult who received the MenACWY meningococcal vaccine as a control. CDR3s include the opening cysteine and the closing phenylalanine or tryptophan. The order of the fields is J gene, CDR3 length, D gene, clone size, V gene, CDR3 DNA, CDR3 protein. D genes are given only for firm matches. Expanded clones are given a class, and other clones once, few, many or no size at all.

j_call: TRBJ2-7
cdr3_length: 14
d_call: .
clone_size: .
v_call: TRBV7-2
cdr3_nt: TGTGCCAGCAGCTTAGACCTAAACTCCTACGAGCAGTACTTC
cdr3_aa: CASSLDLNSYEQYF

j_call: TRBJ2-7
cdr3_length: 17
d_call: TRBD2
clone_size: .
v_call: TRBV2
cdr3_nt: TGTGCCAGCAGTACGGGACTAGCGGGAGGCTCCGCCTACGAGCAGTACTTC
cdr3_aa: CASSTGLAGGSAYEQYF

j_call: TRBJ2-1
cdr3_length: 14
d_call: .
clone_size: few
v_call: TRBV5-1
cdr3_nt: TGCGCCAGCAGCTTGGACAGCAGGCTTTCTGAGCAGTTCTTC
cdr3_aa: CASSLDSRLSEQFF

j_call: TRBJ2-7
cdr3_length: 13
d_call: .
clone_size: .
v_call: TRBV10-1
cdr3_nt: TGCGCCAGCAGTTTATCCCAAGCCTACGAGCAGTACTTC
cdr3_aa: CASSLSQAYEQYF

j_call: TRBJ1-5
cdr3_length: 15
d_call: .
clone_size: .
v_call: TRBV9
cdr3_nt: TGTGCCAGCAGCAGGGACGGGTATAGCAATCAGCCCCAGCATTTT
cdr3_aa: CASSRDGYSNQPQHF

j_call: TRBJ1-2
cdr3_length: 16
d_call: .
clone_size: .
v_call: TRBV10-3
cdr3_nt: TGTGCCATCAGTGATCATTTCGGGGCCAGGGAAGGAGGCTACACCTTC
cdr3_aa: CAISDHFGAREGGYTF

j_call: TRBJ2-2
cdr3_length: 14
d_call: .
clone_size: .
v_call: TRBV18
cdr3_nt: TGTGCCAGCTCACTCGGGCCCGGGGCCGGGGAGCTGTTTTTT
cdr3_aa: CASSLGPGAGELFF

j_call: TRBJ1-2
cdr3_length: 15
d_call: .
clone_size: .
v_call: TRBV9
cdr3_nt: TGTGCCAGCAGTGCGGGCGCAGCGGCTAACTATGGCTACACCTTC
cdr3_aa: CASSAGAAANYGYTF

j_call: TRBJ2-3
cdr3_length: 15
d_call: .
clone_size: .
v_call: TRBV7-8
cdr3_nt: TGTGCCAGCAGCCTGCTTCGTGGGGACACAGATACGCAGTATTTT
cdr3_aa: CASSLLRGDTDTQYF

j_call: TRBJ2-4
cdr3_length: 13
d_call: .
clone_size: .
v_call: TRBV9
cdr3_nt: TGTGCCAGCAGCGTAGGGAGCAACAACATTCAGTACTTC
cdr3_aa: CASSVGSNNIQYF

j_call: TRBJ1-3
cdr3_length: 14
d_call: .
clone_size: .
v_call: TRBV7-9
cdr3_nt: TGTGCCAGCAGCCCACAGGATCCTGGAAACACCATATATTTT
cdr3_aa: CASSPQDPGNTIYF

j_call: TRBJ1-4
cdr3_length: 13
d_call: .
clone_size: once
v_call: TRBV12-3/TRBV12-4
cdr3_nt: TGTGCCAGCCGGGAGACAGGCAGTGAAAAACTGTTTTTT
cdr3_aa: CASRETGSEKLFF

j_call: TRBJ2-7
cdr3_length: 14
d_call: TRBD1
clone_size: .
v_call: TRBV4-2
cdr3_nt: TGTGCCAGCAGCCAAGGTAGACAGGGGCGGGAGCAGTACTTC
cdr3_aa: CASSQGRQGREQYF

j_call: TRBJ1-1
cdr3_length: 14
d_call: TRBD1
clone_size: .
v_call: TRBV27
cdr3_nt: TGTGCCAGCGGCCGCGGACAGGAGAACACTGAAGCTTTCTTT
cdr3_aa: CASGRGQENTEAFF

j_call: TRBJ1-6
cdr3_length: 17
d_call: TRBD1
clone_size: few
v_call: TRBV14
cdr3_nt: TGTGCCAGCAGCCACCGAAGAAGGGGACAGGGGAATTCACCCCTCCACTTT
cdr3_aa: CASSHRRRGQGNSPLHF

j_call: TRBJ2-6
cdr3_length: 17
d_call: TRBD2
clone_size: .
v_call: TRBV10-3
cdr3_nt: TGTGCCATCAGGGGACTAGCGGGAGACTCTGGGGCCAACGTCCTGACTTTC
cdr3_aa: CAIRGLAGDSGANVLTF

j_call: TRBJ1-1
cdr3_length: 13
d_call: .
clone_size: .
v_call: TRBV19
cdr3_nt: TGTGCCAGTCGAAATGGGGTGAACACTGAAGCTTTCTTT
cdr3_aa: CASRNGVNTEAFF

j_call: TRBJ1-6
cdr3_length: 13
d_call: .
clone_size: .
v_call: TRBV11-1
cdr3_nt: TGTGCCAGCAGCCCGAACAGCAATTCACCCCTCCACTTT
cdr3_aa: CASSPNSNSPLHF

j_call: TRBJ1-1
cdr3_length: 12
d_call: .
clone_size: .
v_call: TRBV14
cdr3_nt: TGTGCCAGCAGCCAGCCCCACACTGAAGCTTTCTTT
cdr3_aa: CASSQPHTEAFF

j_call: TRBJ1-5
cdr3_length: 16
d_call: TRBD1
clone_size: .
v_call: TRBV30
cdr3_nt: TGTGCCTGGAGTCGGGGCGGGACAGGGCGTTTTCAGCCCCAGCATTTT
cdr3_aa: CAWSRGGTGRFQPQHF

j_call: TRBJ1-2
cdr3_length: 13
d_call: .
clone_size: .
v_call: TRBV7-8
cdr3_nt: TGTGCCAGCCGCCCGGGCGGGAACTATGGCTACACCTTC
cdr3_aa: CASRPGGNYGYTF

j_call: TRBJ1-2
cdr3_length: 15
d_call: TRBD1
clone_size: once
v_call: TRBV4-2
cdr3_nt: TGTGCCAGCAGCCAAGACTCTGACAGGGATGATGGCTACACCTTC
cdr3_aa: CASSQDSDRDDGYTF

j_call: TRBJ2-7
cdr3_length: 16
d_call: .
clone_size: once
v_call: TRBV5-1
cdr3_nt: TGCGCCAGCAGCCCCACGTCAGGGCTCAGCTCCTACGAGCAGTACTTC
cdr3_aa: CASSPTSGLSSYEQYF

j_call: TRBJ2-7
cdr3_length: 12
d_call: .
clone_size: .
v_call: TRBV30
cdr3_nt: TGTGCCTGGAGCGGGTCAGACTACGAGCAGTACTTC
cdr3_aa: CAWSGSDYEQYF

j_call: TRBJ1-1
cdr3_length: 14
d_call: TRBD1
clone_size: .
v_call: TRBV4-3
cdr3_nt: TGCGCCAGCAGCCAGGCGACAGGGGCCGGTGAAGCTTTCTTT
cdr3_aa: CASSQATGAGEAFF

j_call: TRBJ1-5
cdr3_length: 15
d_call: TRBD1
clone_size: .
v_call: TRBV7-2
cdr3_nt: TGTGCCAGCAGCCCCTGGACAGGGGGGAAGCAGCCCCAGCATTTT
cdr3_aa: CASSPWTGGKQPQHF

j_call: TRBJ2-3
cdr3_length: 13
d_call: .
clone_size: .
v_call: TRBV5-1
cdr3_nt: TGCGCCAGCAGCTTGGCTGGAGGGGATACGCAGTATTTT
cdr3_aa: CASSLAGGDTQYF

j_call: TRBJ1-2
cdr3_length: 12
d_call: .
clone_size: .
v_call: TRBV28
cdr3_nt: TGTGCCAGCAGCCAAGGGGTTGTTGGCTACACCTTC
cdr3_aa: CASSQGVVGYTF

j_call: TRBJ1-2
cdr3_length: 10
d_call: .
clone_size: few
v_call: TRBV30
cdr3_nt: TGTGCCTTTAGAGGATATGGCTACACCTTC
cdr3_aa: CAFRGYGYTF

j_call: TRBJ1-5
cdr3_length: 16
d_call: TRBD1
clone_size: .
v_call: TRBV19
cdr3_nt: TGTGCCAGTAGTACCTCGAGGGACAGGGTCAATCAGCCCCAGCATTTT
cdr3_aa: CASSTSRDRVNQPQHF

j_call: TRBJ2-3
cdr3_length: 15
d_call: TRBD1
clone_size: .
v_call: TRBV13
cdr3_nt: TGTGCCAGCAGCTTCCGGCGACAGGGCCCAGATACGCAGTATTTT
cdr3_aa: CASSFRRQGPDTQYF

j_call: TRBJ2-3
cdr3_length: 14
d_call: TRBD1
clone_size: .
v_call: TRBV5-5
cdr3_nt: TGTGCCAGCAGCACGGACAGGGGCACAGATACGCAGTATTTT
cdr3_aa: CASSTDRGTDTQYF

j_call: TRBJ1-2
cdr3_length: 14
d_call: .
clone_size: .
v_call: TRBV4-3
cdr3_nt: TGCGCCAGCAGCCAAGATCGGGTGGGGATTGGCTACACCTTC
cdr3_aa: CASSQDRVGIGYTF

j_call: TRBJ1-4
cdr3_length: 15
d_call: .
clone_size: .
v_call: TRBV6-5
cdr3_nt: TGTGCCAGCAGCCTACAAGGGATACCTAATGAAAAACTGTTTTTT
cdr3_aa: CASSLQGIPNEKLFF

j_call: TRBJ1-5
cdr3_length: 15
d_call: .
clone_size: .
v_call: TRBV19
cdr3_nt: TGTGCCAGTAGCCTGACAGTTAATAGCAATCAGCCCCAGCATTTT
cdr3_aa: CASSLTVNSNQPQHF

j_call: TRBJ1-2
cdr3_length: 14
d_call: .
clone_size: .
v_call: TRBV5-1
cdr3_nt: TGCGCCAGCAGCACAGACCGGGCCCGTAGCGGCTACACCTTC
cdr3_aa: CASSTDRARSGYTF

j_call: TRBJ2-7
cdr3_length: 15
d_call: .
clone_size: .
v_call: TRBV7-9
cdr3_nt: TGTGCCAGCAGCTCCCCTAATATCGGCACATACGAGCAGTACTTC
cdr3_aa: CASSSPNIGTYEQYF

j_call: TRBJ2-5
cdr3_length: 14
d_call: .
clone_size: .
v_call: TRBV30
cdr3_nt: TGTGCCTGGAGTGTAGGTCTTGGGTCCGAGACCCAGTACTTC
cdr3_aa: CAWSVGLGSETQYF

j_call: TRBJ2-3
cdr3_length: 15
d_call: .
clone_size: .
v_call: TRBV7-2
cdr3_nt: TGTGCCAGCAGCCTCAGAGCCGGGGATACAGATACGCAGTATTTT
cdr3_aa: CASSLRAGDTDTQYF

j_call: TRBJ1-1
cdr3_length: 14
d_call: .
clone_size: .
v_call: TRBV13
cdr3_nt: TGTGCCAGCAGGGACGACAGGACTTACACTGAAGCTTTCTTT
cdr3_aa: CASRDDRTYTEAFF

j_call: TRBJ2-1
cdr3_length: 16
d_call: .
clone_size: .
v_call: TRBV9
cdr3_nt: TGTGCCAGCAGCGTAGCTACCGGGGGTTCCTACAATGAGCAGTTCTTC
cdr3_aa: CASSVATGGSYNEQFF